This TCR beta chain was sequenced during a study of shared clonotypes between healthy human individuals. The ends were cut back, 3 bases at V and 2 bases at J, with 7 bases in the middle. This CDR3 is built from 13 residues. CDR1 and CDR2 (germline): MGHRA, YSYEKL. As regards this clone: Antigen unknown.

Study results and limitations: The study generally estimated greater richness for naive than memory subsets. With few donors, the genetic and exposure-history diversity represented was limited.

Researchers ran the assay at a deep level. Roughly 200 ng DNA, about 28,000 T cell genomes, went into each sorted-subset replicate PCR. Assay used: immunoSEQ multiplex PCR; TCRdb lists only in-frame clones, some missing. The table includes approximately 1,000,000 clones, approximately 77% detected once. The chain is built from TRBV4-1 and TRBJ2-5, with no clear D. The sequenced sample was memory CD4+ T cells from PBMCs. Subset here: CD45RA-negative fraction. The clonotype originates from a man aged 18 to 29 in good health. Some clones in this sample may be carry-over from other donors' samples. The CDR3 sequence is CASSQAPQETQYF. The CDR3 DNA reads TGCGCCAGCAGCCAGGCCCCACAAGAGACCCAGTACTTC.